This is a list of T cell receptor beta chains from one sample in a study of Graves' ophthalmopathy and Graves' hyperthyroidism. TCRdb recomputed calls from the multiplex PCR reads with MiXCR, one row per CDR3 protein. The sample contains 300,000 or so distinct CDR3 sequences, roughly 16% of which appear only once. Sequencing used peripheral blood. The receptor set was obtained from an adult man with Graves' ophthalmopathy. The CDR3 runs from the conserved cysteine through the conserved F or W. Fields, in order: clone size, D gene, V gene, J gene, CDR3 protein. D genes are given only for firm matches. Not every row has a clone size; where given, it reads once, few, many or a size class.

once	NA	TRBV2	TRBJ1-6	CASGRTLGDVSPLHF
many	NA	TRBV28	TRBJ1-3	CASSLIGRGVGFSGNTIYF
many	TRBD1	TRBV10-3	TRBJ1-1	CAISSGQGALNTEAFF
few	NA	TRBV9	TRBJ2-2	CASSVGGGNTGELFF
many	NA	TRBV30	TRBJ2-5	CAWSVFGGQETQYF
NA	NA	TRBV27	TRBJ2-5	CASSLSLRDGRETQYF
many	TRBD1	TRBV19	TRBJ1-1	CASSRQGLNTEAFF
many	NA	TRBV3-1	TRBJ1-1	CASSHPRGLRTEAFF
many	NA	TRBV6-6	TRBJ1-5	CASRSGSQPQHF
many	TRBD1	TRBV12-3/TRBV12-4	TRBJ1-1	CASRRGQGGTEAFF
many	NA	TRBV7-9	TRBJ1-5	CASSSGGGGQPQHF
many	TRBD1	TRBV5-1	TRBJ2-7	CASSSGQGGEQYF
many	NA	TRBV5-1	TRBJ1-1	CASSLGGGQREAFF
many	NA	TRBV5-1	TRBJ1-1	CASSSTDRLETEAFF
NA	NA	TRBV20-1	TRBJ2-7	CSADRFHYEQYF
many	NA	TRBV6-1	TRBJ2-6	CASSDSGSGANVLTF
many	NA	TRBV20-1	TRBJ2-5	CSASLGLAQETQYF
many	TRBD2	TRBV30	TRBJ2-7	CACLAASYEQYF
NA	NA	TRBV29-1	TRBJ2-5	CSVEGYGQGETQYF
many	TRBD2	TRBV29-1	TRBJ2-7	CSVVLAGGLYEQYF
many	NA	TRBV20-1	TRBJ2-4	CSAPRQPTTKNIQYF
many	NA	TRBV6-9	TRBJ2-5	CARDSRETQYF
many	TRBD1	TRBV24-1	TRBJ2-5	CATSDPGQPQETQYF
many	TRBD1	TRBV12-3/TRBV12-4	TRBJ1-1	CAPGQKNTEAFF
many	TRBD2	TRBV4-1	TRBJ2-7	CASSQGLAVTYEQYF
many	NA	TRBV7-2	TRBJ1-5	CASSLARGLHQPQHF
NA	NA	TRBV7-2	TRBJ2-5	CASSIGGGAGTQYF
many	NA	TRBV12-5	TRBJ1-2	CASGLTGTTTYGYTF
NA	NA	TRBV7-2	TRBJ2-5	CASGLRETQYF
many	NA	TRBV6-5	TRBJ2-5	CASSLFGEFGETQYF
many	NA	TRBV5-1	TRBJ2-2	CASSLFTGRTGELFF
many	NA	TRBV6-1	TRBJ1-1	CASNQGDYTVNTEAFF
many	TRBD1	TRBV20-1	TRBJ1-2	CSARQGNLAYGYTF
NA	NA	TRBV5-1	TRBJ2-7	CASSEGTDTKQYF
many	NA	TRBV27	TRBJ2-5	CASSSRDFQETQYF
many	NA	TRBV2	TRBJ1-6	CASGPGQLRMTLHF
many	TRBD1	TRBV6-1	TRBJ1-2	CASRQKLLGGRGYTF
many	NA	TRBV11-1	TRBJ1-5	CASSLEAGAAAPNQPQHF
many	NA	TRBV20-1	TRBJ2-7	CSADGQPYYEQYF
many	NA	TRBV4-2	TRBJ1-2	CASSRSQNYGYTF
NA	TRBD1	TRBV11-2	TRBJ1-2	CASSLDGGGLNYGYTF
many	TRBD2	TRBV7-2	TRBJ2-7	CASLAGGLADYEQYF
many	TRBD1	TRBV19	TRBJ1-5	CASTDLGTESNQPQHF
many	NA	TRBV6-5	TRBJ2-7	CASSYSNGFEQYF
many	NA	TRBV12-3/TRBV12-4	TRBJ1-1	CANTGMGNTEAFF
many	NA	TRBV12-3/TRBV12-4	TRBJ2-4	CASSIQGAQNIQYF